The 14 T cell receptor beta chains below come from one sample, sequenced in a study of blood T cell repertoires in COVID-19. Generated by immunoSEQ multiplex PCR, the TCRdb table keeps only in-frame clones and is missing some. The table includes fewer than 250,000 clones, roughly 80% detected once. Sequences were obtained from PBMCs or T cells enriched from blood (not recorded which). These receptors all come from a man aged 60-69 years who had recovered from COVID-19.

The J gene is TRBJ2-5, the V gene TRBV20-1; D is uncertain. V lost 6 bases and J lost 4, with 3 bases in between. This CDR3 contains 9 residues. Germline V lookup: CDR1 DFQATT, CDR2 SNEGSKA (reference sequence). The CDR3 here is CSAAETQYF. The CDR3 DNA sequence: TGCAGTGCGGCAGAGACCCAGTACTTC.

The chain is built from TRBV2 and TRBJ1-5; 7 nucleotides match TRBD1. Germline V gene lookup returns CDR1 SNHLY and CDR2 FYNNEI. The CDR3 loop spans 14 amino acids. The junction had 10 bases not matched to a gene; V was cut back by 6 bases and J by 8 bases. The CDR3 protein is CASSPLGGGEPQHF. The CDR3 DNA reads as TGTGCCAGCAGCCCGTTAGGGGGCGGGGAGCCCCAGCATTTT.

As concerns this clone: The junction does not match germline at one end; this may be a read error. In DNA, the CDR3 is TGCCCCAGCAGCCAAGATTGGGGGGGGTACACCGGGGAGCTGTTTTTT. It codes for CPSSQDWGGYTGELFF. V usage is TRBV4-3 and J usage is TRBJ2-2, with 7 bases that match TRBD2. This CDR3 comprises 16 residues. Germline V gene lookup returns CDR1 LGHNA and CDR2 YSLEER.

V and J are TRBV6-5 and TRBJ1-4; 8 bases align to TRBD1. This CDR3 is 14 amino acids long. V shed 5 bases and J 8 bases; nucleotides not matched to a gene: 7. From germline, CDR1 is MNHEY and CDR2 SVGAGI. The CDR3 sequence is CASSRQGKKEKLFF. Here the CDR3 DNA reads TGTGCCAGCAGTAGACAGGGGAAGAAAGAAAAACTGTTTTTT.

This chain links TRBV4-2 with TRBJ1-2; 7 bases are shared with TRBD1. This CDR3 is built from 17 residues. Germline V gene data show CDR1 as LGHNA and CDR2 as YNFKEQ. Losses at the gene ends were 0 bases for V and 5 bases for J; bases not matched to a gene: 12. The CDR3 region has the DNA TGTGCCAGCAGCCAAGAAGTTAGAAGTGGGACAGCTTATGGCTACACCTTC. Translation: CASSQEVRSGTAYGYTF.

The sample holds a few counts of this clone. The rearrangement links TRBV11-2 to TRBJ2-7; TRBD2 is a possible D gene (6 bases). Germline-derived CDR1 and CDR2 are SGHAT and FQNNGV. The V end lost 7 bases, the J end lost 7 bases, and 14 bases lay between the germline ends. There are 12 residues in the CDR3. This CDR3 is CASTLIRGEQYF. As DNA, the CDR3 is TGTGCCAGCACCCTGATTCGGGGGGAGCAGTACTTC.

This clone was detected only once. The V call is TRBV11-2, the J call TRBJ2-1, with D maybe TRBD1 (6 bases). The germline V gene has CDR1 SGHAT and CDR2 FQNNGV. The CDR3 length is 15 residues. The germline V and J ends were trimmed by 6 bases and 4 bases, with 16 bases remaining between them. The CDR3: CASRTGTRTYNEQFF. The CDR3 bases are TGTGCCAGCAGGACCGGGACAAGGACTTACAATGAGCAGTTCTTC.

The J gene is TRBJ1-1, the V gene TRBV3-1 (or the pseudogene TRBV3-2); the D is unclear. Between the trimmed V and J ends, which lost 6 bases and 10 bases, there was a span of 15 bases. Germline CDR1 is LGHDT and CDR2 is YNNKEL (reference sequence). This CDR3 is built from 12 residues. In DNA, the CDR3 is TGTGCCAGCAGTCCCTTTGAGGGCGCAGCTTTCTTT. Residues: CASSPFEGAAFF.

The V and J genes are TRBV19 and TRBJ1-5; 8 bases match TRBD1. Germline-derived CDR1 and CDR2 are LNHDA and SQIVND (reference sequence). The CDR3 is 15 amino acids. The J segment lost 4 bases and the V segment lost 5 bases, leaving 7 bases of the junction unmatched. The CDR3 spells CASSLRQGLNQPQHF. CDR3 coding DNA: TGTGCCAGTAGTCTCCGACAGGGGCTTAATCAGCCCCAGCATTTT. Full variable domain (outside the CDR3, taken from reference TRBV19 and TRBJ1-5): DGGITQSPKYLFRKEGQNVTLSCEQNLNHDAMYWYRQDPGQGLRLIYYSQIVNDFQKGDIAEGYSVSREKKESFPLTVTSAQKNPTAFYLCASSLRQGLNQPQHFGDGTRLSIL.

The chain combines TRBV5-4 with TRBJ2-5, with 10 nucleotides matching TRBD1. Per the germline V gene, CDR1 is SGHNT and CDR2 is YYREEE (reference sequence). This CDR3 spans 14 amino acids. The V segment lost 4 bases and the J segment 5 bases; nucleotides outside the gene matches: 5. The CDR3 region is CASSATGGAETQYF. The CDR3 DNA follows: TGTGCCAGCAGCGCGACAGGGGGCGCGGAGACCCAGTACTTC.

The chain combines TRBV7-2 with TRBJ1-2; a possible D gene is TRBD1 (5 bases). The CDR3 sequence is 14 residues long. The V gene's germline CDR1 is SGHTA and CDR2 FQGNSA. The V end lost 1 base, the J end lost 6 bases, and 12 bases lay between the germline ends. The CDR3 region is CASSLVGGANGYTF. The CDR3 DNA sequence: TGTGCCAGCAGCTTAGTCGGAGGGGCGAATGGCTACACCTTC.

The chain links TRBV7-3 to TRBJ1-2, with D possibly being TRBD1 (5 bases). This CDR3 contains 15 residues. Germline assignment: CDR1 SGHTA and CDR2 FQGTGA. V lost 5 bases and J lost 12, with 25 bases in between. The CDR3 sequence is CASSPRAGSTGENTF. The CDR3 bases are TGTGCCAGCAGCCCCCGAGCGGGGTCAACAGGTGAAAACACCTTC.

In DNA, the CDR3 is TGCGCCAGCAGCTTAATACAGGGGTCTGGAAACACCATATATTTT. Translation gives CASSLIQGSGNTIYF. This chain uses TRBV5-1 with TRBJ1-3; 7 bases agree with TRBD1. The CDR3 runs to 15 residues. Per germline, CDR1 SGHRS and CDR2 YFSETQ. The V gene end was trimmed by 2 bases and the J gene end by 1 base; junction bases not matched to a gene: 3.

J is TRBJ1-3 and V is TRBV5-1; tentatively, D is TRBD1 (6 bases). CDR3 size: 17 residues. V dropped 4 bases and J dropped 2 bases, with 19 bases sitting between them. Germline V lookup: CDR1 SGHRS, CDR2 YFSETQ. The CDR3 DNA sequence: TGCGCCAGCAGCAGGGACACCGAAAGGGGAGCTGGAAACACCATATATTTT. Amino acid sequence: CASSRDTERGAGNTIYF.